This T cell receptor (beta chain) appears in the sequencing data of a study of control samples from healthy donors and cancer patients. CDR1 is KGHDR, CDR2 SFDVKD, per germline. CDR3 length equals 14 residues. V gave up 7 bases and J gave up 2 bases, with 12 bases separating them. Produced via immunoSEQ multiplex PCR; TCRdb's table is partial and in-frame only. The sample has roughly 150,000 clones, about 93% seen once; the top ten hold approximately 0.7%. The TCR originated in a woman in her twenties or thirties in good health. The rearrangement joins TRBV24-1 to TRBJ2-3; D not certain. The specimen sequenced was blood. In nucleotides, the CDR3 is TGTGCCACCAGAACTAACCACTACACAGATACGCAGTATTTT. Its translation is CATRTNHYTDTQYF.